The clone carrying this T cell receptor (beta chain) was found a few times. These data are taken from a study of control samples from healthy donors and cancer patients. CDR3 length equals 14 residues. Germline CDR1 is MNHEY and CDR2 is SVGAGI. Trimming at V came to 5 bases and at J to 0 bases, leaving 3 bases not matched to a gene. Here immunoSEQ multiplex PCR was the method, and the copy in TCRdb shows in-frame clones only, minus some. The table includes 150,000 to 200,000 clones, 91% detected once. Sequenced material: blood. This TCR derives from a woman under 40 in good health. V usage is TRBV6-5 and J usage is TRBJ2-7, with TRBD2 matching over 8 bases. CDR3 amino acids: CASSLAGDSYEQYF. CDR3 in DNA: TGTGCCAGCAGTCTAGCGGGCGACTCCTACGAGCAGTACTTC.